This T cell receptor (beta chain) was sequenced during a study of a mutant IDH1 vaccine in newly diagnosed glioma. Repertoires were generated with immunoSEQ multiplex PCR, while TCRdb's copy carries only in-frame clones and drops some. Here the sample spans over 50,000 clones, about 80% being singletons. Concerning this clone: What it recognizes is unknown.

Trimming cost V 5 bases and J 4 bases; bases outside gene matches: 6. The CDR3 contains 15 residues. Per the germline V gene, CDR1 is KGHSH and CDR2 is LQKENI. Time point denoted: week 5, during vaccination. What each vaccine dose contained was 300 ug of mutant IDH1 20-mer peptide, accompanied by topical imiquimod. The receptor's source is a young man with glioma. Sample: PBMCs, taken from a glioma patient whose treatment included an IDH1 peptide vaccine. The J gene is TRBJ1-5, the V gene TRBV18; TRBD1 matches at 9 bases. DNA for the CDR3: TGTGCCAGCTCAGCCGGGACAGGGTGGAATCAGCCCCAGCATTTT. The encoded protein is CASSAGTGWNQPQHF.